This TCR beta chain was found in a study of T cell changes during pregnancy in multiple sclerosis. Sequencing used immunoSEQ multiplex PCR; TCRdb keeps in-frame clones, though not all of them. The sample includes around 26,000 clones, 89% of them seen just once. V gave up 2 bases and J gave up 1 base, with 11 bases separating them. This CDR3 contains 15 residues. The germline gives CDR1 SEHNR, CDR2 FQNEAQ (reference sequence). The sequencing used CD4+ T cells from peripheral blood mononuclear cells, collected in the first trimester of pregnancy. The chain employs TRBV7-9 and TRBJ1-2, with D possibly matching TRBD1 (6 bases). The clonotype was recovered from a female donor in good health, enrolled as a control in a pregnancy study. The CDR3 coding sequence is TGTGCCAGCAGCTTACGCGAGGGACATAACTATGGCTACACCTTC. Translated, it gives CASSLREGHNYGYTF.